This entry describes one T cell receptor (beta chain). The antigen is not known. The V segment lost 4 bases and the J segment 4 bases; nucleotides outside the gene matches: 7. Germline V gene data show CDR1 as SGHRS and CDR2 as YFSETQ. This CDR3 spans 14 amino acids. Sample-barcoded 5' priming and a J-beta primer mix drove a second PCR of roughly 7 to 11 cycles. From the 5' RACE reads, TCRdb called clonotypes with MiXCR, one entry per CDR3 protein. The repertoire includes approximately 780,000 distinct CDR3 sequences, more than 25% of them detected once, and 2.5% to 3.5% sits in the top ten. These data originate in a study of blood T cells in healthy people across ages. General study results and limits: Diversity was estimated from one million T cells, and these estimates were considered underestimates. A strong correlation was seen between TCR beta diversity and naive T cell percentage.

The same sample was also studied in work on T cells of mothers and their children. That paper states: A few healthy Caucasian mothers served as donors, and their six children did as well. Each child gave approximately 2.8 million TCR beta CDR3 reads (each mother, over 9.5 million).

The material sequenced was blood. This clonotype originated in a boy aged 10-17 years in good health. This chain uses TRBV5-1 with TRBJ2-5; 7 bases line up with TRBD1. The CDR3 sequence is CASSGTGVAETQYF. CDR3 nucleotide sequence: TGCGCCAGCAGCGGTACAGGGGTCGCAGAGACCCAGTACTTC. Full variable domain (rest looked up from reference TRBV5-1 and TRBJ2-5): KAGVTQTPRYLIKTRGQQVTLSCSPISGHRSVSWYQQTPGQGLQFLFEYFSETQRNKGNFPGRFSGRQFSNSRSEMNVSTLELGDSALYLCASSGTGVAETQYFGPGTRLLVL.